This T cell receptor beta chain was captured by sequencing in a study of blood T cell repertoires in COVID-19. About the research overall: COVID-19 samples from acute and convalescent phases originated in the United States, Italy and Spain. T cells, B-cell-depleted T cells, or PBMCs supplied cDNA or gDNA.

As originally analysed: Cell counts per sample came from amplifying reference gene primers. Profiling relied on immunoSEQ multiplex PCR, and the TCRdb table lists in-frame clones only, not all of them. Clone size and V and J calls were adopted from that table, with D and trimming inferred from the DNA. The profile shows fewer than 200,000 clones, just under 90% of them singletons. V lost 6 bases and J lost 5, with 19 bases in between. The CDR3 sequence is 15 residues long. Germline V gene lookup returns CDR1 LNHDA and CDR2 SQIVND (reference sequence). Seattle participants joined during active infection and were tracked over time.

This sequence was found in a woman aged 70-85 years with COVID-19, enrolled during active disease. Sequenced material: peripheral blood. The chain couples TRBV19 to TRBJ2-5, with a possible D match to TRBD1 (6 bases). The CDR3 DNA reads as TGTGCCAGTAGACAAAACGACCAGGGGTCGGAGACCCAGTACTTC. Residues: CASRQNDQGSETQYF. The variable domain in full, completed from reference TRBV19 and TRBJ2-5, reads DGGITQSPKYLFRKEGQNVTLSCEQNLNHDAMYWYRQDPGQGLRLIYYSQIVNDFQKGDIAEGYSVSREKKESFPLTVTSAQKNPTAFYLCASRQNDQGSETQYFGPGTRLLVL.